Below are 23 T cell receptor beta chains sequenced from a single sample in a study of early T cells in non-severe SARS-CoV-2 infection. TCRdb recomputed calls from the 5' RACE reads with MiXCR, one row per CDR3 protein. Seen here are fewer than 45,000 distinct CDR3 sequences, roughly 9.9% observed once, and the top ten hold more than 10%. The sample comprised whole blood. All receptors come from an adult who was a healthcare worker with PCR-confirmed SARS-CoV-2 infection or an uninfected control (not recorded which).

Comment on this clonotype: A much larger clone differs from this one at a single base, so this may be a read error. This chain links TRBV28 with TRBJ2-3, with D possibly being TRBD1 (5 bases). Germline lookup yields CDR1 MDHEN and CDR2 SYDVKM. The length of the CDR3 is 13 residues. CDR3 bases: TGTTCCAGCAGTTTCCTAGACAGAGATACGCAGTATTTT. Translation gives CSSSFLDRDTQYF.

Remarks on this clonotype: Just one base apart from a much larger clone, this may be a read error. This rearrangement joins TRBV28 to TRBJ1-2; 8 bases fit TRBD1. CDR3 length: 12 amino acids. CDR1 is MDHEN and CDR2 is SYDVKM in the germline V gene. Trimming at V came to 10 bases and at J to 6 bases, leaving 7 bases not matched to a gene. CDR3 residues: CAIQGDINGYTF. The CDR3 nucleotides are TGTGCCATACAGGGGGACATCAATGGCTACACCTTC.

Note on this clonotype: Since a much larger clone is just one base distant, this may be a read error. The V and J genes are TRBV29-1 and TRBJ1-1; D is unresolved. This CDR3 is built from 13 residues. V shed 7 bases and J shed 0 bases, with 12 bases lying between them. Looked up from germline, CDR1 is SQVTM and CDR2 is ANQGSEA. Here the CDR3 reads CSAALHLNTEAFF. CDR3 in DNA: TGCAGCGCTGCCCTTCACCTGAACACTGAAGCTTTCTTT.

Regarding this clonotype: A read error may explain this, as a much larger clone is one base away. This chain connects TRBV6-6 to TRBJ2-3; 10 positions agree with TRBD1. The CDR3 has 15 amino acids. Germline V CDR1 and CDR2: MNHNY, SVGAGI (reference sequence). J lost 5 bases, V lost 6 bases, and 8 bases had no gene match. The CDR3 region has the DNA TGTGCCAGCAGCCCCCCGGGACAGGGGTTAGATACGCAGTATTTT. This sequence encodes CASSPPGQGLDTQYF.

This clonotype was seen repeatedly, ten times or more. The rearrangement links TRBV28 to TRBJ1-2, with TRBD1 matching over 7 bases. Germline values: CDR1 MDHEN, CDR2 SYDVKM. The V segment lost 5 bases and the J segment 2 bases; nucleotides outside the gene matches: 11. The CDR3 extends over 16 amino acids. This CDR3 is CASSPPMTGPNYGYTF. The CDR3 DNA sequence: TGTGCCAGCAGTCCCCCAATGACAGGGCCCAACTATGGCTACACCTTC.

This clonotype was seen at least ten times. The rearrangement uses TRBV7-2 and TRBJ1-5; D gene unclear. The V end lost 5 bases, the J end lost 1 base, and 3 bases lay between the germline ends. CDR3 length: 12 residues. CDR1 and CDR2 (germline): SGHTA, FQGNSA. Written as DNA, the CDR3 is TGTGCCAGCAGCCCAAGCAATCAGCCCCAGCATTTT. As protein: CASSPSNQPQHF.

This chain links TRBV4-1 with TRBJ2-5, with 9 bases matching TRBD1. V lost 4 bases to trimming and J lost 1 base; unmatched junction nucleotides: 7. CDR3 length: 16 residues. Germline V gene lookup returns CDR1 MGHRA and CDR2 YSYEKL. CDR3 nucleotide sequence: TGCGCCAGCAGCCTTCAGAGGACAGGGGCCCAAGAGACCCAGTACTTC. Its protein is CASSLQRTGAQETQYF.

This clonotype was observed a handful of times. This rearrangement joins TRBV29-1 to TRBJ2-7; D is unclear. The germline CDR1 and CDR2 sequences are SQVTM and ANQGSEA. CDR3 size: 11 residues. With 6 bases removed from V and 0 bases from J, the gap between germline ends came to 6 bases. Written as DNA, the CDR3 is TGCAGCGTCCAGGCCTCCTACGAGCAGTACTTC. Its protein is CSVQASYEQYF.

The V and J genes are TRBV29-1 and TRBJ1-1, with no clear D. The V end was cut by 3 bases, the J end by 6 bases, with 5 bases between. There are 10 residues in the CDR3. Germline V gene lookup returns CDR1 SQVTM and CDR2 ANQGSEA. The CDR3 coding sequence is TGCAGCGTTGACGATCCTGAAGCTTTCTTT. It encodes CSVDDPEAFF.

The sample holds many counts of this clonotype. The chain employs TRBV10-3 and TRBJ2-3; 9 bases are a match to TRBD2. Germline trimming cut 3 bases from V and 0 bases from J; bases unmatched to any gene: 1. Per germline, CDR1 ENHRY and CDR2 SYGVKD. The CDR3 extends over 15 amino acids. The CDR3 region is CAISDLAGSTDTQYF. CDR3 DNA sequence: TGTGCCATCAGTGACCTAGCGGGGAGCACAGATACGCAGTATTTT.

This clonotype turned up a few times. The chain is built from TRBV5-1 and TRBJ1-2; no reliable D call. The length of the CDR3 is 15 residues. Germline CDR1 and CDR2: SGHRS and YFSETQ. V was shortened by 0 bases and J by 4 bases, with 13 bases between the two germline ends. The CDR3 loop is CASSLDFMGFYGYTF. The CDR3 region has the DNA TGCGCCAGCAGCTTGGACTTCATGGGGTTCTATGGCTACACCTTC. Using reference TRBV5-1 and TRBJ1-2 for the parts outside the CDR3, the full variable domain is KAGVTQTPRYLIKTRGQQVTLSCSPISGHRSVSWYQQTPGQGLQFLFEYFSETQRNKGNFPGRFSGRQFSNSRSEMNVSTLELGDSALYLCASSLDFMGFYGYTFGSGTRLTVV.

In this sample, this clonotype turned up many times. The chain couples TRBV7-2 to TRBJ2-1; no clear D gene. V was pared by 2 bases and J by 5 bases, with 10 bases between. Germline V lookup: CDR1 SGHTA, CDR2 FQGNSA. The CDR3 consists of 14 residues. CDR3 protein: CASSLNRNNNEQFF. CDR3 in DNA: TGTGCCAGCAGCTTAAACAGAAACAACAATGAGCAGTTCTTC.

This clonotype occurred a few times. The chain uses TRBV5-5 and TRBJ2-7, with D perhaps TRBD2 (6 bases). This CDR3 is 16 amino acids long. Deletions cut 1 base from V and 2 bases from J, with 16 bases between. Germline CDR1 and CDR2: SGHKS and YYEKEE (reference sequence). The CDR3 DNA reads TGTGCCAGCAGCTTGAGGGCAGCGGGCCCCCCCTACGAGCAGTACTTC. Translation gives CASSLRAAGPPYEQYF.

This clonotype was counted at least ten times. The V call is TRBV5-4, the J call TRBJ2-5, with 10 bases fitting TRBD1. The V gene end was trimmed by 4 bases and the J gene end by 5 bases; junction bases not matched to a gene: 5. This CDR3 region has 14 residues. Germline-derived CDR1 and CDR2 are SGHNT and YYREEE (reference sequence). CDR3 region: CASSPTGGDETQYF. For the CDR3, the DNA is TGTGCCAGCAGCCCGACAGGGGGCGATGAGACCCAGTACTTC.

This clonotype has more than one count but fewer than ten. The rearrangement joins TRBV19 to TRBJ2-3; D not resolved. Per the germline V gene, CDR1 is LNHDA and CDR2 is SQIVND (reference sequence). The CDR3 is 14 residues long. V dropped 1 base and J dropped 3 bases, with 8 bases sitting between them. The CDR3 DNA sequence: TGTGCCAGTAGTATAGTTTCAGGAACAGATACGCAGTATTTT. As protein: CASSIVSGTDTQYF.

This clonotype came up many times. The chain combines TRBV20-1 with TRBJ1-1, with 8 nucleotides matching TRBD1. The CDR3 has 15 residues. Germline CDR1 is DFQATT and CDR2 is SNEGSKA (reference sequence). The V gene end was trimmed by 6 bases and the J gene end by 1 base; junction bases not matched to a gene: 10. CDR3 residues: CSAKAVGTGNTEAFF. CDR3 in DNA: TGCAGTGCAAAGGCGGTGGGGACAGGGAACACTGAAGCTTTCTTT.

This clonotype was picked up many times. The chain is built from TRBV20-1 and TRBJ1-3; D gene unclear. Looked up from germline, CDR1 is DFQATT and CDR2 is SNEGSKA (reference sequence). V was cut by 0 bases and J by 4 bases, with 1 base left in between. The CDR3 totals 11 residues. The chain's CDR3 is CSAREGNTIYF. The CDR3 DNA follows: TGCAGTGCTAGAGAGGGAAACACCATATATTTT.

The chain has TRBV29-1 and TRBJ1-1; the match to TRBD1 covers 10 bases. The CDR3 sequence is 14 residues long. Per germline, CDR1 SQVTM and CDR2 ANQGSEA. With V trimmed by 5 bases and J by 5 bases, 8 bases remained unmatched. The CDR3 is CSVKRGTGETEAFF. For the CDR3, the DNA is TGCAGCGTTAAACGGGGGACAGGGGAGACTGAAGCTTTCTTT.

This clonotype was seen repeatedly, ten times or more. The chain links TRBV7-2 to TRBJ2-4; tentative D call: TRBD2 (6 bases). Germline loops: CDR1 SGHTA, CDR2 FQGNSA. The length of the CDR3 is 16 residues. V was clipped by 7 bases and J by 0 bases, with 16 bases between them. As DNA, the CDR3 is TGTGCCAGCAACCCCACCCGGGGGTTAGCCAAAAACATTCAGTACTTC. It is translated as CASNPTRGLAKNIQYF.

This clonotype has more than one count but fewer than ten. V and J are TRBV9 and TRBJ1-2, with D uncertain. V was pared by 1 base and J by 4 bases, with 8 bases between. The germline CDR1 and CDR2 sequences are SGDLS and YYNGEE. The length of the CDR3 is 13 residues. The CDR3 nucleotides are TGTGCCAGCAGCGTATCTAGTGTCTATGGCTACACCTTC. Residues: CASSVSSVYGYTF.

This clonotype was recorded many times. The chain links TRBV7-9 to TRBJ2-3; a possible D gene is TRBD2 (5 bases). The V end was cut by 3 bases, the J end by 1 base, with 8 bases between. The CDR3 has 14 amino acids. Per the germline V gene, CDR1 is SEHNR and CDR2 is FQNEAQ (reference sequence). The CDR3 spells CASSLGVGTDTQYF. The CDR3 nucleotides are TGTGCCAGCAGCTTGGGAGTTGGCACAGATACGCAGTATTTT.

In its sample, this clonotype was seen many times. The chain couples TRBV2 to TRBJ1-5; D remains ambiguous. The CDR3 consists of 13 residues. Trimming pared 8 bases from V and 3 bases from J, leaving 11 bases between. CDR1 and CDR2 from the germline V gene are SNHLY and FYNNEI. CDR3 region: CASLGSINQPQHF. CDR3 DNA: TGTGCCAGCCTGGGGTCTATCAATCAGCCCCAGCATTTT.

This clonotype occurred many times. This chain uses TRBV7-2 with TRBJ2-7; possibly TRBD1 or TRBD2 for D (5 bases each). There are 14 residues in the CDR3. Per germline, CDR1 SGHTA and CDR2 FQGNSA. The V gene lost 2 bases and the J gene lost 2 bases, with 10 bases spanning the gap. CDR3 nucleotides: TGTGCCAGCAGCTTAAGGCCGGGGCCCTACGAGCAGTACTTC. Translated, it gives CASSLRPGPYEQYF.